The sequence of this TCR beta chain was determined in a study of human T cells and chemical hapten exposure. About the research overall: DPC 0.01% went on the upper back by patch test, with reading at 6 days.

Time point here: patch test 1, 2 weeks after DPC sensitization. The treatment is: therapeutic diphenylcyclopropenone sensitization with weekly scalp DPC. Every patch test was put on after a blood sample was taken. From the RACE reads, TCRdb called clonotypes with MiXCR, one entry per CDR3 protein. The sample has some 180,000 distinct CDR3 sequences, about a fifth seen once. The CDR3 extends over 13 amino acids. The germline CDR1 and CDR2 sequences are SGHAT and FQNNGV. The germline V and J ends were trimmed by 3 bases and 8 bases, with 14 bases remaining between them. This specimen was whole blood, taken in connection with sensitization to the hapten diphenylcyclopropenone (DPC). This clonotype was obtained from a woman between 50 and 59 years old with alopecia areata. Some clones in this sample may be carry-over from other donors' samples. The chain employs TRBV11-2 and TRBJ2-7; no reliable D call. The DNA of the CDR3 is TGTGCCAGCAGCTTGGACCTATTCGGGCAGCAGTACTTC. Protein product: CASSLDLFGQQYF.